This TCR beta chain was recorded in a study of OX40 agonist ivuxolimab in advanced cancers. Notes on the study in general: Averaged across samples, CD8+ T cells carried more expanded clones than CD4+ did.

The repertoire was sequenced with immunoSEQ multiplex PCR; TCRdb's copy has only in-frame clones and lacks some. The top ten clones hold under 7.5% of a sample with tens of thousands of clones, approximately 86% of them seen once. This CDR3 is 15 amino acids long. Trimming removed 0 bases from V and 3 bases from J, with 9 bases in between. Germline CDR1 and CDR2: SGHVS and FQNEAQ. Note on this clone: Its target is unknown.

Peripheral blood came from all dose cohorts at three timepoints. The material sequenced was CD4+ or CD8+ T cells sorted from blood, taken in a trial of the OX40 agonist ivuxolimab. This sequence originates from an adult with an advanced solid tumor such as melanoma, head and neck, liver or kidney cancer. V usage is TRBV7-8 and J usage is TRBJ2-1; D remains unclear. The CDR3 nucleotides are TGTGCCAGCAGCTTAGCGTGGTACGGCTACAATGAGCAGTTCTTC. Residues: CASSLAWYGYNEQFF.